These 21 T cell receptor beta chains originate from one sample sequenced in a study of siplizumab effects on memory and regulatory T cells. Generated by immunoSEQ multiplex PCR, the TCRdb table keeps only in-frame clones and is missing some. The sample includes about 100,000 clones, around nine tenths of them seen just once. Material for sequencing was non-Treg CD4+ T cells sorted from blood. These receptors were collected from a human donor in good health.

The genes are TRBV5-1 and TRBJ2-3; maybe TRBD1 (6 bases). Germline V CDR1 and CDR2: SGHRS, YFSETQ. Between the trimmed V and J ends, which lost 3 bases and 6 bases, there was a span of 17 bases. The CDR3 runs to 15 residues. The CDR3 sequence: CASSWKDRSMDTQYF. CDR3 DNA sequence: TGCGCCAGCAGCTGGAAGGACAGATCAATGGATACGCAGTATTTT.

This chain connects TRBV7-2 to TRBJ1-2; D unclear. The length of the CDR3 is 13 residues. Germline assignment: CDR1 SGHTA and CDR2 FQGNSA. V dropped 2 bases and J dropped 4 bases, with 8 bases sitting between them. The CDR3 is CASSLSFSYGYTF. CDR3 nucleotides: TGTGCCAGCAGCTTATCCTTTAGCTATGGCTACACCTTC.

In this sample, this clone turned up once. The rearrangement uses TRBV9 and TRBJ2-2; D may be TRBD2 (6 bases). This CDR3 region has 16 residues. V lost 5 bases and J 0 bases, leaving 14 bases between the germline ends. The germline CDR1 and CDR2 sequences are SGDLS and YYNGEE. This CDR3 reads CASRRGAASNTGELFF. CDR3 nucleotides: TGTGCCAGCAGGCGGGGAGCGGCCTCGAACACCGGGGAGCTGTTTTTT.

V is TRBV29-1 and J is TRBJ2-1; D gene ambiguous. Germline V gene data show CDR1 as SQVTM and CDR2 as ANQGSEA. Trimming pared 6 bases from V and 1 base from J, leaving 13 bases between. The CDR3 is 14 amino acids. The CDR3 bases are TGCAGCGTAACTTTTAGCAGGTCCTACAATGAGCAGTTCTTC. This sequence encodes CSVTFSRSYNEQFF.

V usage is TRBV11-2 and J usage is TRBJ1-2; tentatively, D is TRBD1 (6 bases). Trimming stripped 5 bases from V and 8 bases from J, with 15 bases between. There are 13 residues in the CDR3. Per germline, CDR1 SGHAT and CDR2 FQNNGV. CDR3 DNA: TGTGCCAGCAGCCCAAGTGGACAGCGAGGCTACACCTTC. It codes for CASSPSGQRGYTF.

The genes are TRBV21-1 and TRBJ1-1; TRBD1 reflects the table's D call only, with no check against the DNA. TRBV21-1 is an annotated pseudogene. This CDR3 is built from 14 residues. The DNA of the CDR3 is TGTGCCACTGGGGAGACAGGAAGGTACACTGAAGCTTTCTTT. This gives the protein CATGETGRYTEAFF.

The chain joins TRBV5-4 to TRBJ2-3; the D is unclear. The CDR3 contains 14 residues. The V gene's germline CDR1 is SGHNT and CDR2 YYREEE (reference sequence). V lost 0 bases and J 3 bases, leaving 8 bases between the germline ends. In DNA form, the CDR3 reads TGTGCCAGCAGCTTGGGTCGGGCAACAGATACGCAGTATTTT. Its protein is CASSLGRATDTQYF.

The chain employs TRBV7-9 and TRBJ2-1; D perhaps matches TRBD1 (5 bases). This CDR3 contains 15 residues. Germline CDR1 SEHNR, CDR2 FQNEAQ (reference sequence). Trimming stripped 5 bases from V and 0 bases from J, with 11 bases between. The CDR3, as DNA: TGTGCCAGCAGCCGAACAGGAGACTCCTACAATGAGCAGTTCTTC. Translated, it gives CASSRTGDSYNEQFF.

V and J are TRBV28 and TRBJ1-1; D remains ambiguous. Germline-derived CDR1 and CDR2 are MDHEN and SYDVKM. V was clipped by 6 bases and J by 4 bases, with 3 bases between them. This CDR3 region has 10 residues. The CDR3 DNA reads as TGTGCCAGCAGATCCACTGAAGCTTTCTTT. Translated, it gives CASRSTEAFF.

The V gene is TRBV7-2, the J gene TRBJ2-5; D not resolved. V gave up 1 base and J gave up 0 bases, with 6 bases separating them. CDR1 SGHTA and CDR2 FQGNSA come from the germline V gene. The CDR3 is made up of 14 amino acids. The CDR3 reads CASSLGAYQETQYF. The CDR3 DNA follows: TGTGCCAGCAGCTTAGGGGCGTACCAAGAGACCCAGTACTTC.

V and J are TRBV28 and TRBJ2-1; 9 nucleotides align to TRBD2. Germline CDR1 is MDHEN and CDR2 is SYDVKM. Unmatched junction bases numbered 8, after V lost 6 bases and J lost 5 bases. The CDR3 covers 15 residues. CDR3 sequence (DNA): TGTGCCAGCAGGGGCGGGGGGGCCCAAAACAATGAGCAGTTCTTC. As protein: CASRGGGAQNNEQFF.

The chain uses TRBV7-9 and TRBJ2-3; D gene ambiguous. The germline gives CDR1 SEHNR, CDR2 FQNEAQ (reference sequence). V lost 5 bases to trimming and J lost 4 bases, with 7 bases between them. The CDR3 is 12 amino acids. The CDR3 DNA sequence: TGTGCCAGCAGCCCTGAACCAGATACGCAGTATTTT. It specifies CASSPEPDTQYF.

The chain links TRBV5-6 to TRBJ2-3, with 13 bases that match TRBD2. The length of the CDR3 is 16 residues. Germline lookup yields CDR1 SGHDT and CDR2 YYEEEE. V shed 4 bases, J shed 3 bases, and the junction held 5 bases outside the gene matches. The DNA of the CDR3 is TGTGCCAGCAGCACTAGCGGGAGGGCCCGGACAGATACGCAGTATTTT. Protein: CASSTSGRARTDTQYF.

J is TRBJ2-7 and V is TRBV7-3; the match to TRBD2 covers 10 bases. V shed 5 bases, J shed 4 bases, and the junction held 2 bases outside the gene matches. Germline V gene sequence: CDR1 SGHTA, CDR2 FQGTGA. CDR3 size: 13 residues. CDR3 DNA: TGTGCCAGCAGCCGGACTAGCGGATACGAGCAGTACTTC. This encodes CASSRTSGYEQYF.

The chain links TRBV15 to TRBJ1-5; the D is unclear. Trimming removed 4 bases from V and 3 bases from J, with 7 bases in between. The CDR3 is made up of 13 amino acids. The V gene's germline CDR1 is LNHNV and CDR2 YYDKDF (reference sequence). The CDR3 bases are TGTGCCACCAGCAACAGACTCAATCAGCCCCAGCATTTT. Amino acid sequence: CATSNRLNQPQHF.

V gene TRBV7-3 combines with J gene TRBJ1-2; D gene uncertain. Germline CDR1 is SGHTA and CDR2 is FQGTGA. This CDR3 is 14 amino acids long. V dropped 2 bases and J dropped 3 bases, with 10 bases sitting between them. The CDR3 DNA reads TGTGCCAGCAGCTTAGGACCGCGCGACTATGGCTACACCTTC. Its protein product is CASSLGPRDYGYTF.

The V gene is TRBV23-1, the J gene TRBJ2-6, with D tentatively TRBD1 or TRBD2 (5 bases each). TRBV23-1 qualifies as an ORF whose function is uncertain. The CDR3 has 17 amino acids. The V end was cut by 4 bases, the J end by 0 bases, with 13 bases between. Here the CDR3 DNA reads TGCGCCAGCAGTCGGGGGACCGAGCTCTCTGGGGCCAACGTCCTGACTTTC. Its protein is CASSRGTELSGANVLTF.

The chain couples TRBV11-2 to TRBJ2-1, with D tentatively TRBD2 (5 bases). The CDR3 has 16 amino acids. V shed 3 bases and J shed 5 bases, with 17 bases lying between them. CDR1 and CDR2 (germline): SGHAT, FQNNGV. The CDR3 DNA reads TGTGCCAGCAGCTTTGTAAGGAAAGGAGGCAACAATGAGCAGTTCTTC. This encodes CASSFVRKGGNNEQFF.

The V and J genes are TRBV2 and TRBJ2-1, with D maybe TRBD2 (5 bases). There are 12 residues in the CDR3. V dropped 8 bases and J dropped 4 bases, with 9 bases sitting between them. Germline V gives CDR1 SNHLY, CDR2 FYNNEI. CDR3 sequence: CASAGVYNEQFF. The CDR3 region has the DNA TGTGCCAGCGCCGGGGTGTACAATGAGCAGTTCTTC.

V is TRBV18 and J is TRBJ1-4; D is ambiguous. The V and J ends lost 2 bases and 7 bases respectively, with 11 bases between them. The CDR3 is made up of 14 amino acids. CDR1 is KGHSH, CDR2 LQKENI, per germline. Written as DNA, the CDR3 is TGTGCCAGCTCACCAAGTAGGGCTGCTGAAAAACTGTTTTTT. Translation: CASSPSRAAEKLFF.

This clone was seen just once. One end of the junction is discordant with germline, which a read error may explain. CDR3 region: CASSYGASENF. CDR3 in DNA: TGTGCCAGCAGTTATGGGGCTAGCGAGAACTTC. V is TRBV6-6 and J is TRBJ2-7, with D perhaps matching TRBD2 (6 bases). CDR1 is MNHNY, CDR2 SVGAGI, per germline (reference sequence). CDR3 length: 11 amino acids.